The next 31 T cell receptor beta chains were all read from a single sample in a study of glioma-infiltrating T cells after dendritic cell vaccination. Only in-frame clones appear in the TCRdb table, and some are missing; sequencing was by immunoSEQ multiplex PCR. The sample includes roughly 60,000 clones, about 89% of them seen just once. Time point reported: after dendritic cell vaccination, including at tumor progression/relapse. The sequenced sample was blood, obtained after dendritic cell vaccination. The receptors here all came from a human donor with glioblastoma.

This clone has a single count. V gene TRBV5-5 combines with J gene TRBJ2-1; D is perhaps TRBD2 (7 bases). The V gene's germline CDR1 is SGHKS and CDR2 YYEKEE (reference sequence). The CDR3 contains 15 residues. Deletions cut 0 bases from V and 9 bases from J, with 16 bases between. The CDR3 nucleotides are TGTGCCAGCAGCTTGGTCGGGGGGCGAGCGTTTGAGCAGTTCTTC. The encoded protein is CASSLVGGRAFEQFF.

The chain links TRBV11-2 to TRBJ1-2, with 8 positions matching TRBD1. CDR1 is SGHAT and CDR2 is FQNNGV in the germline V gene. This CDR3 spans 15 amino acids. J gave up 3 bases and V 5 bases, and 8 bases lay outside the gene matches. Here the CDR3 reads CASSPGGRGYYGYTF. The CDR3 DNA reads TGTGCCAGCAGCCCAGGGGGCAGGGGATACTATGGCTACACCTTC. Looking up the rest from reference TRBV11-2 and TRBJ1-2 gives the full variable domain: EAGVAQSPRYKIIEKRQSVAFWCNPISGHATLYWYQQILGQGPKLLIQFQNNGVVDDSQLPKDRFSAERLKGVDSTLKIQPAKLEDSAVYLCASSPGGRGYYGYTFGSGTRLTVV.

Comments on this clone: One end of the junction is discordant with germline, which a read error may explain. The chain carries TRBV30 and TRBJ2-6; 10 positions agree with TRBD2. CDR3 length equals 18 residues. The germline gives CDR1 GTSNPN, CDR2 SVGIG (reference sequence). The CDR3: CAWSVAGGPSSRANVLTF. CDR3 sequence (DNA): TGTGCCTGGAGTGTAGCGGGAGGGCCGTCCTCTCGGGCCAACGTCCTGACTTTC.

The J gene is TRBJ1-2, the V gene TRBV5-8; weak D call: TRBD1 (5 bases). The CDR3 covers 14 residues. The germline V and J ends were trimmed by 5 bases and 4 bases, with 15 bases remaining between them. CDR1 and CDR2 (germline): SGHTS, YDEGEE. DNA for the CDR3: TGTGCCAGCAGAGGGGAGGGATGGGGCTATGGCTACACCTTC. Its protein product is CASRGEGWGYGYTF.

The chain combines TRBV2 with TRBJ1-1; D ambiguous. This CDR3 is built from 16 residues. Per the germline V gene, CDR1 is SNHLY and CDR2 is FYNNEI. The V end lost 2 bases, the J end lost 0 bases, and 13 bases lay between the germline ends. CDR3 bases: TGTGCCAGCAGTGAATCAGGTGCACGTATGAACACTGAAGCTTTCTTT. Translation: CASSESGARMNTEAFF.

V is TRBV7-2 and J is TRBJ1-1; possible D gene TRBD1, 5 bases. Germline V gene lookup returns CDR1 SGHTA and CDR2 FQGNSA. The length of the CDR3 is 15 residues. The V and J ends lost 3 bases and 5 bases respectively, with 16 bases between them. CDR3 bases: TGTGCCAGCAGCTTGGTAAGGGGCCGAAGAACTGAAGCTTTCTTT. Translation: CASSLVRGRRTEAFF.

This rearrangement joins TRBV5-1 to TRBJ1-2; perhaps TRBD1 as D (6 bases). This CDR3 contains 14 residues. Germline lookup yields CDR1 SGHRS and CDR2 YFSETQ. Trimming took off 0 bases at V and 4 bases at J, with 10 bases between the two ends. The CDR3 DNA sequence: TGCGCCAGCAGCTTGGAAGGGGGTAGCTATGGCTACACCTTC. It encodes CASSLEGGSYGYTF.

This rearrangement joins TRBV2 to TRBJ1-1; 7 bases agree with TRBD1. The V gene's germline CDR1 is SNHLY and CDR2 FYNNEI. V was clipped by 6 bases and J by 8 bases; unmatched bases: 12. CDR3 size: 14 residues. CDR3 protein: CASRRQGGTPEAFF. The CDR3 DNA sequence: TGTGCCAGCAGACGACAGGGTGGGACACCCGAAGCTTTCTTT.

The chain couples TRBV7-2 to TRBJ2-1; maybe TRBD1 (5 bases). The CDR3 runs to 14 residues. Germline V gene sequence: CDR1 SGHTA, CDR2 FQGNSA. V lost 0 bases and J lost 6, with 9 bases in between. The CDR3 bases are TGTGCCAGCAGCTTAGCTGCAGGGCCCAATGAGCAGTTCTTC. Encoded protein: CASSLAAGPNEQFF.

The V call is TRBV4-3, the J call TRBJ2-1; 12 bases fit TRBD2. J gave up 0 bases and V 4 bases, and 7 bases lay outside the gene matches. Looked up from germline, CDR1 is LGHNA and CDR2 is YSLEER. CDR3 size: 18 residues. CDR3 in DNA: TGCGCCAGCAGCCGGCTAGCGGGAGGGCCGAGCTCCTACAATGAGCAGTTCTTC. Its translation is CASSRLAGGPSSYNEQFF.

This sequence joins TRBV15 and TRBJ1-1, with TRBD1 matching over 8 bases. Germline assignment: CDR1 LNHNV and CDR2 YYDKDF (reference sequence). This CDR3 is built from 15 residues. Germline trimming cut 3 bases from V and 1 base from J; bases unmatched to any gene: 4. Written as DNA, the CDR3 is TGTGCCACCAGCAGGAGGACAGGGCCGAACACTGAAGCTTTCTTT. Encoded protein: CATSRRTGPNTEAFF.

The rearrangement links TRBV11-2 to TRBJ2-2; 10 bases are shared with TRBD2. From germline, CDR1 is SGHAT and CDR2 FQNNGV. V was clipped by 4 bases and J by 4 bases; unmatched bases: 6. The length of the CDR3 is 16 residues. CDR3 sequence: CASSSLAGGVTGELFF. The CDR3 DNA reads TGTGCCAGCAGCTCCTTAGCGGGAGGCGTCACCGGGGAGCTGTTTTTT.

The rearrangement uses TRBV11-3 and TRBJ2-1; no clear D. Trimming cost V 1 base and J 4 bases, with 14 bases left between them. The CDR3 consists of 16 residues. Germline V lookup: CDR1 SGHNT, CDR2 YENEEA. The CDR3 region is CASSLASARGYNEQFF. The CDR3 coding sequence is TGTGCCAGCAGCTTAGCATCTGCCCGAGGATACAATGAGCAGTTCTTC.

This clone was seen a single time. The genes are TRBV2 and TRBJ2-1; no definite D call. V dropped 4 bases and J dropped 1 base, with 11 bases sitting between them. The CDR3 is 15 residues long. From germline, CDR1 is SNHLY and CDR2 FYNNEI. The CDR3 DNA reads as TGTGCCAGCAGTGTGTCACAGAGTTCCTACAATGAGCAGTTCTTC. Translated, it gives CASSVSQSSYNEQFF. Complete variable domain (other parts from reference TRBV2 and TRBJ2-1): EPEVTQTPSHQVTQMGQEVILRCVPISNHLYFYWYRQILGQKVEFLVSFYNNEISEKSEIFDDQFSVERPDGSNFTLKIRSTKLEDSAMYFCASSVSQSSYNEQFFGPGTRLTVL.

This clone came up once. This sequence joins TRBV6-5 and TRBJ1-5; 8 positions match TRBD1. J lost 7 bases, V lost 4 bases, and 9 bases had no gene match. The germline V gene has CDR1 MNHEY and CDR2 SVGAGI. The CDR3 loop spans 15 amino acids. CDR3 residues: CASSSGGVGSQPQHF. The DNA for the CDR3 is TGTGCCAGCAGTTCAGGGGGCGTCGGGAGCCAGCCCCAGCATTTT.

V and J are TRBV6-1 and TRBJ1-2, with 7 bases aligning to TRBD1. V was pared by 6 bases and J by 6 bases, with 10 bases of the junction left unmatched. Per germline, CDR1 MNHNS and CDR2 SASEGT. This CDR3 has 14 amino acids. The CDR3 loop reads CASRGQQGINGYTF. The CDR3 DNA sequence: TGTGCCAGCAGGGGTCAACAGGGGATAAATGGCTACACCTTC.

On this clone: One end of the junction varies from germline; a read error may be responsible. The chain is built from TRBV2 and TRBJ1-6; D is undetermined. The CDR3 contains 17 residues. CDR1 and CDR2 (germline): SNHLY, FYNNEI. The CDR3 sequence: CASSVTRRSSYNSPLHF. CDR3 DNA: TGTGCCAGCAGTGTGACCCGACGTAGCTCCTATAATTCCCCCCTCCACTTT.

V gene TRBV30 combines with J gene TRBJ2-7, with TRBD2 as a possible D gene (6 bases). This CDR3 contains 16 residues. The V and J ends lost 0 bases and 0 bases respectively, with 15 bases between them. The germline CDR1 and CDR2 sequences are GTSNPN and SVGIG (reference sequence). The CDR3 coding sequence is TGTGCCTGGAGTGTACGGGGAGGCTCTTACTCCTACGAGCAGTACTTC. As protein: CAWSVRGGSYSYEQYF.

The chain uses TRBV10-3 and TRBJ2-7; TRBD2 aligns across 10 bases. The V gene's germline CDR1 is ENHRY and CDR2 SYGVKD. This CDR3 is 17 amino acids long. Trimming removed 0 bases from V and 1 base from J; junction bases left unmatched: 6. CDR3 loop: CAISESLAGENSYEQYF. For the CDR3, the DNA is TGTGCCATCAGTGAGTCCCTAGCGGGAGAGAATTCCTACGAGCAGTACTTC.

Written as DNA, the CDR3 is TGTGCCAGCACCCCCGCGGGATGGGATACGCAGTATTTT. Encoded protein: CASTPAGWDTQYF. The J gene is TRBJ2-3, the V gene TRBV6-1; possible D gene TRBD2, 6 bases. CDR3 length: 13 amino acids. The germline CDR1 and CDR2 sequences are MNHNS and SASEGT. The V end lost 7 bases, the J end lost 6 bases, and 14 bases lay between the germline ends.

The gene calls are TRBV11-1 and TRBJ2-7, with TRBD2 identical over 14 bases. CDR1 and CDR2 from the germline V gene are SGHAT and FQDESV (reference sequence). The CDR3 covers 17 residues. The ends lost 5 bases at V and 6 bases at J; junction bases unmatched: 12. The DNA for the CDR3 is TGTGCCAGCAGCCCGGGACTAGCGGGAGTGTCCCCTCGCGAGCAGTACTTC. Translation gives CASSPGLAGVSPREQYF.

The gene calls are TRBV7-9 and TRBJ1-2; possible D gene TRBD1, 5 bases. This CDR3 comprises 13 residues. The germline V gene has CDR1 SEHNR and CDR2 FQNEAQ (reference sequence). Trimming removed 5 bases from V and 7 bases from J, with 14 bases in between. DNA for the CDR3: TGTGCCAGCAGCCTCCCCGGGGGGGGTGGCTACACCTTC. It is translated as CASSLPGGGGYTF.

V usage is TRBV7-9 and J usage is TRBJ2-1; 12 positions match TRBD2. In germline, CDR1 is SEHNR, CDR2 FQNEAQ (reference sequence). Losses at the gene ends were 5 bases for V and 8 bases for J; bases not matched to a gene: 10. This CDR3 region has 16 residues. DNA for the CDR3: TGTGCCAGCAGCCCCGGACTAGCGGGGAGTAGGGATGAGCAGTTCTTC. As protein: CASSPGLAGSRDEQFF.

The chain carries TRBV7-2 and TRBJ2-1, with D possibly matching TRBD2 (6 bases). The germline V and J ends were trimmed by 0 bases and 0 bases, with 9 bases remaining between them. The CDR3 spans 16 residues. The germline V gene has CDR1 SGHTA and CDR2 FQGNSA. The CDR3 DNA sequence: TGTGCCAGCAGCTTAGCGCGGGGTCGCTCCTACAATGAGCAGTTCTTC. It yields the protein CASSLARGRSYNEQFF.

This clone was observed once. V and J are TRBV10-3 and TRBJ1-2, with 8 nucleotides matching TRBD1. V was clipped by 3 bases and J by 4 bases; unmatched bases: 7. In germline, CDR1 is ENHRY, CDR2 SYGVKD. The CDR3 sequence is 15 residues long. Here the CDR3 DNA reads TGTGCCATCAGTGACCCAGGGGGCGCGGGCTATGGCTACACCTTC. Its protein product is CAISDPGGAGYGYTF.

The chain combines TRBV29-1 with TRBJ2-5; no definite D call. The J call may not be correct, given that the DNA end is closer to TRBJ2-7. CDR1 and CDR2 (germline): SQVTM, ANQGSEA. The CDR3 is 13 amino acids. The CDR3 reads CSVGNAGSYEQYF. The CDR3 region has the DNA TGCAGCGTTGGTAATGCCGGGTCATACGAGCAGTACTTC.

As for this clone: The junction departs from germline at one end; a sequencing error may be responsible. This chain uses TRBV6-5 with TRBJ1-4; 7 bases map to TRBD1. This CDR3 region has 14 residues. CDR1 and CDR2 from the germline V gene are MNHEY and SVGAGI. Here the CDR3 DNA reads TGTGCCAGCACCTCGACAGGGATTAATGACAAACTGTTTTTT. Translation: CASTSTGINDKLFF.

The rearrangement uses TRBV5-4 and TRBJ1-1; D ambiguous. Deletions cut 2 bases from V and 3 bases from J, with 11 bases between. This CDR3 region has 14 residues. Germline V gene sequence: CDR1 SGHNT, CDR2 YYREEE (reference sequence). CDR3 in amino acids: CASSLLPPDTEAFF. The CDR3 nucleotides are TGTGCCAGCAGCTTATTACCCCCGGACACTGAAGCTTTCTTT. The full variable domain, with the rest looked up from reference TRBV5-4 and TRBJ1-1, is ETGVTQSPTHLIKTRGQQVTLRCSSQSGHNTVSWYQQALGQGPQFIFQYYREEENGRGNFPPRFSGLQFPNYSSELNVNALELDDSALYLCASSLLPPDTEAFFGQGTRLTVV.

The rearrangement uses TRBV11-3 and TRBJ1-2; D not certain. The V gene lost 2 bases and the J gene lost 0 bases, with 7 bases spanning the gap. CDR1 and CDR2 from the germline V gene are SGHNT and YENEEA. This CDR3 spans 14 amino acids. The CDR3 sequence: CASSLPVSNYGYTF. CDR3 nucleotides: TGTGCCAGCAGCTTACCAGTTTCTAACTATGGCTACACCTTC. The full variable domain, rest sourced from reference TRBV11-3 and TRBJ1-2, is EAGVVQSPRYKIIEKKQPVAFWCNPISGHNTLYWYLQNLGQGPELLIRYENEEAVDDSQLPKDRFSAERLKGVDSTLKIQPAELGDSAVYLCASSLPVSNYGYTFGSGTRLTVV.

J is TRBJ2-3 and V is TRBV5-1; 8 nucleotides line up with TRBD1. Germline trimming cut 6 bases from V and 11 bases from J; bases unmatched to any gene: 20. Germline CDR1 SGHRS, CDR2 YFSETQ. This CDR3 is 16 amino acids long. CDR3 residues: CASNKVGTGDLSRQYF. The CDR3 DNA sequence: TGCGCCAGCAACAAAGTGGGGACAGGCGACCTTTCGAGGCAGTATTTT.

The chain is built from TRBV30 and TRBJ2-5; 13 bases map to TRBD2. Germline CDR1 and CDR2: GTSNPN and SVGIG (reference sequence). The CDR3 runs to 14 residues. V lost 3 bases to trimming and J lost 3 bases; unmatched junction nucleotides: 1. CDR3 amino acids: CAWSGTSGEETQYF. CDR3 nucleotides: TGTGCCTGGAGCGGGACTAGCGGGGAAGAGACCCAGTACTTC.